Sequencing of this T cell receptor (beta chain) was carried out in a study of Ad26.COV2.S vaccination and SARS-CoV-2 variants. Study at large: Administration of Ad26.COV2.S was intramuscular, either once or twice 56 days apart.

Regarding the study as a whole: TCR breadth and depth estimates may have understated total T cell responses. Responses of spike-specific T cells (both CD8+ and CD4+) reportedly showed substantial breadth after vaccination.

The treatment was: around 19 received Ad26.COV2.S at low or high dose, single or two shots; about 5 received placebo; per-sample allocation not given. After the first vaccine or placebo injection, samples were drawn on day 63. Boston provided a donor who was an adult aged 18-55 years. This clone is a singleton in its sample. As yet, its antigen is unknown. The data were produced by immunoSEQ multiplex PCR, yet TCRdb's version contains in-frame clones alone and is incomplete. The sample holds 350,000 to 500,000 clones, roughly 89% seen once. Trimming cost V 5 bases and J 7 bases, with 18 bases left between them. Germline V gene sequence: CDR1 SEHNR, CDR2 FQNEAQ (reference sequence). The CDR3 spans 15 residues.

The chain uses TRBV7-9 and TRBJ1-5; tentatively, D is TRBD1 (6 bases). The sequence was collected from a person aged 18-65 years who received the Ad26.COV2.S COVID-19 vaccine or a placebo. Sequenced here: peripheral blood, sampled in a trial of Ad26.COV2.S vaccine versus placebo. The CDR3 loop is CASSQGPGEGQPQHF. The CDR3 DNA reads TGTGCCAGCAGCCAGGGGCCAGGGGAAGGACAGCCCCAGCATTTT.